This entry lists 4 T cell receptor beta chains sequenced from one sample in a study. TCRdb fed the 5' RACE reads into MiXCR, producing one record per CDR3 protein. Here the sample spans just under 65,000 distinct CDR3 sequences, about 20% being singletons. The specimen sequenced was memory CD4+ T cells sorted from a lymph node. Specified subset: memory CD4+ T cells, CD4+CD45RO+CD25-. The receptors were gathered from a female donor with breast cancer.

The V gene is TRBV7-9, the J gene TRBJ2-3; D is possibly TRBD1 (5 bases). This CDR3 comprises 17 residues. Germline V CDR1 and CDR2: SEHNR, FQNEAQ (reference sequence). Trimming cost V 1 base and J 0 bases, with 14 bases left between them. The CDR3 sequence is CASSLVTAHSSTDTQYF. DNA of the CDR3: TGTGCCAGCAGCTTAGTGACAGCACATTCTAGCACAGATACGCAGTATTTT.

The chain links TRBV5-1 to TRBJ1-1; D gene unclear. Trimming stripped 2 bases from V and 1 base from J, with 9 bases between. This CDR3 is 14 amino acids long. Germline CDR1 reads SGHRS; CDR2 reads YFSETQ. Here the CDR3 reads CASSLRDENTEAFF. DNA for the CDR3: TGCGCCAGCAGCTTACGGGATGAGAACACTGAAGCTTTCTTT.

This clonotype was counted many times. The chain recombines TRBV12-3 or TRBV12-4 with TRBJ1-5; D is undetermined. Between the trimmed V and J ends, which lost 5 bases and 6 bases, there was a span of 8 bases. CDR3 length equals 12 residues. The CDR3 nucleotides read TGTGCCAGCAGTCTGGACGGTCAGCCCCAGCATTTT. As protein: CASSLDGQPQHF.

Turning to this clonotype: Relative to the germline gene, one junction end is altered; a read error may explain this. The rearrangement links TRBV5-1 to TRBJ2-7; 7 positions match TRBD1. The germline V gene encodes CDR1 SGHRS and CDR2 YFSETQ. This CDR3 region has 16 residues. As DNA, the CDR3 is TGTGCCAGCAGCTTGGGGATCGGGACAGCCTCCTACGAGCAGTACTTC. Protein: CASSLGIGTASYEQYF.